This T cell receptor (beta chain) originates from a study of T cells in localized non-small cell lung cancer. Remarks on this clone: Its matching antigen is unknown.

Profiling relied on immunoSEQ multiplex PCR, and the TCRdb table lists in-frame clones only, not all of them. The sample records some 72,000 clones, approximately 84% being singletons. Study observations and caveats: One tumor region alone was sequenced, and heterogeneity therefore remains possible. Elevated circulating T cell density in blood was associated with longer overall survival. Uninvolved adjacent lung showed the highest T cell clonality, exceeding tumor.

The CDR3 consists of 14 residues. The germline V gene encodes CDR1 SGHRS and CDR2 YFSETQ. Trimming removed 4 bases at V and 0 bases at J, with 9 bases between. The chain has TRBV5-1 and TRBJ2-3; tentative D call: TRBD2 (6 bases). This specimen was peripheral blood, taken before any cancer treatment. This TCR derives from a man aged 40 to 69 with stage I lung adenocarcinoma. CDR3 protein: CASSAGWSTDTQYF. In DNA form, the CDR3 reads TGCGCCAGCAGCGCGGGGTGGAGCACAGATACGCAGTATTTT.